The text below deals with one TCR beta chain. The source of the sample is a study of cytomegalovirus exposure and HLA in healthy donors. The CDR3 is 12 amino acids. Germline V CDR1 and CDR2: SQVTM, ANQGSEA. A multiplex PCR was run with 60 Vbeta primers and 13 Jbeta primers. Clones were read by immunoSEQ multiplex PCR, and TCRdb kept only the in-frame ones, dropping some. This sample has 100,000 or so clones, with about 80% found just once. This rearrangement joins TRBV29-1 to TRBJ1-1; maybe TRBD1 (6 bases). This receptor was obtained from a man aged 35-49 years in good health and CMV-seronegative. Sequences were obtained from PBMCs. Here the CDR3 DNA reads TGCAGTGCCAGCCGGGACACTCCTGAAGCTTTCTTT. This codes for CSASRDTPEAFF.